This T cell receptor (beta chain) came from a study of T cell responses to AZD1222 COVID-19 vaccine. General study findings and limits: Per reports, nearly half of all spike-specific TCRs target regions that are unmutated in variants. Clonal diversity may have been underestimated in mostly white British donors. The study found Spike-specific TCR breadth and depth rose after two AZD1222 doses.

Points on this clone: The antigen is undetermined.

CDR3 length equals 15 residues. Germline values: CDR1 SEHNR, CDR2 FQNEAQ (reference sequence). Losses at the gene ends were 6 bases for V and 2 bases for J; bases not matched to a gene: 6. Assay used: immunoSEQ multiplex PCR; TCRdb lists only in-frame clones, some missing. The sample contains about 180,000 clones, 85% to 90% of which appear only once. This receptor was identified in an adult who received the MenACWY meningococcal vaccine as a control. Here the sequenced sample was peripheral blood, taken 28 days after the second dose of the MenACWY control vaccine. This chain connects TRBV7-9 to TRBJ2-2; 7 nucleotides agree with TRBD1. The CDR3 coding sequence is TGTGCCAGCAGTAATCGACAGGGAAACACCGGGGAGCTGTTTTTT. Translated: CASSNRQGNTGELFF.